Listed below are T cell receptor beta chains from one sample, sequenced in a study of blood T cell repertoires in COVID-19. Some clones are missing from TCRdb's copy, which holds only in-frame ones; the method was immunoSEQ multiplex PCR. The table lists over 150,000 clones, approximately 88% of them singletons. The material sequenced was peripheral blood. The receptor source for this set is a woman aged 60-70 years with acute or convalescent COVID-19. Both conserved end residues are trimmed from each CDR3. The D gene is left open where the match is weak. A clone size is listed for some rows: how often the clone was seen (once, few, many), or a class if it is expanded.

d_call: .
clone_size: .
v_call: TRBV2
j_call: TRBJ1-1
cdr3_aa: ASSQLDSSLEAF

d_call: .
clone_size: .
v_call: TRBV21-1
j_call: TRBJ2-3
cdr3_aa: ASSKMRCGGCRRADTQY

d_call: TRBD1
clone_size: .
v_call: TRBV4-3
j_call: TRBJ1-4
cdr3_aa: ASSQDPRGRGEKLF

d_call: TRBD1
clone_size: .
v_call: TRBV19
j_call: TRBJ2-1
cdr3_aa: ASSPQAGGNEQF

d_call: .
clone_size: .
v_call: TRBV6-5
j_call: TRBJ1-3
cdr3_aa: ASSLYSGNTIY

d_call: TRBD1
clone_size: .
v_call: TRBV7-9
j_call: TRBJ1-5
cdr3_aa: ASSSGTGFYQPQH

d_call: TRBD2
clone_size: .
v_call: TRBV9
j_call: TRBJ2-3
cdr3_aa: ASSVAAGGRNTQY

d_call: .
clone_size: .
v_call: TRBV6-2/TRBV6-3
j_call: TRBJ2-3
cdr3_aa: ASSYKGVPYTDTQY

d_call: .
clone_size: .
v_call: TRBV7-2
j_call: TRBJ1-2
cdr3_aa: ASSLAEGVLGYGYT

d_call: TRBD1
clone_size: .
v_call: TRBV12-3/TRBV12-4
j_call: TRBJ1-1
cdr3_aa: ASSLDRDTEAF

d_call: TRBD2
clone_size: once
v_call: TRBV7-2
j_call: TRBJ2-3
cdr3_aa: ASSLVASGGSGTQY

d_call: .
clone_size: .
v_call: TRBV28
j_call: TRBJ1-1
cdr3_aa: ASSLALGGGNTEAF

d_call: TRBD1
clone_size: once
v_call: TRBV2
j_call: TRBJ1-3
cdr3_aa: ASSRQGFVQTGNTIY

d_call: .
clone_size: .
v_call: TRBV24-1
j_call: TRBJ2-2
cdr3_aa: ATSDARQVSNTGELF

d_call: .
clone_size: .
v_call: TRBV4-1
j_call: TRBJ1-1
cdr3_aa: ASSQIQGKDTEAF

d_call: .
clone_size: .
v_call: TRBV21-1
j_call: TRBJ2-1
cdr3_aa: ASRRLAGGCDEQF

d_call: TRBD1
clone_size: .
v_call: TRBV7-9
j_call: TRBJ1-3
cdr3_aa: ASSFSGGSGNTIY

d_call: TRBD1
clone_size: .
v_call: TRBV6-5
j_call: TRBJ1-4
cdr3_aa: ASSSSGTANEKLF

d_call: TRBD1
clone_size: .
v_call: TRBV28
j_call: TRBJ1-5
cdr3_aa: ATGDRGKGQPQH

d_call: .
clone_size: .
v_call: TRBV28
j_call: TRBJ2-7
cdr3_aa: ASVPTKSYEQY

d_call: .
clone_size: .
v_call: TRBV29-1
j_call: TRBJ1-1
cdr3_aa: SVVDSGHRNTEAF

d_call: .
clone_size: .
v_call: TRBV30
j_call: TRBJ1-4
cdr3_aa: AWSVDPMRRQVAWEKLF

d_call: .
clone_size: .
v_call: TRBV7-3
j_call: TRBJ2-2
cdr3_aa: ASNMGPGTGELF

d_call: .
clone_size: .
v_call: TRBV11-2
j_call: TRBJ2-7
cdr3_aa: ASSLVSTRRQWYEQY

d_call: .
clone_size: once
v_call: TRBV27
j_call: TRBJ1-1
cdr3_aa: ASSPGRYRNTEAF

d_call: TRBD1
clone_size: few
v_call: TRBV15
j_call: TRBJ1-2
cdr3_aa: ATSAGQQIYGYT

d_call: TRBD2
clone_size: .
v_call: TRBV19
j_call: TRBJ2-3
cdr3_aa: ASSPSGGTDTQY

d_call: .
clone_size: .
v_call: TRBV27
j_call: TRBJ1-5
cdr3_aa: ASSRRQSNQPQH

d_call: TRBD1
clone_size: .
v_call: TRBV7-9
j_call: TRBJ1-2
cdr3_aa: ASRKGLEGTGYGYT

d_call: TRBD1
clone_size: .
v_call: TRBV5-1
j_call: TRBJ1-5
cdr3_aa: ASSLGTGQHQPQH

d_call: TRBD2
clone_size: .
v_call: TRBV12-3/TRBV12-4
j_call: TRBJ2-7
cdr3_aa: ASSKRGNEQY

d_call: .
clone_size: .
v_call: TRBV29-1
j_call: TRBJ1-3
cdr3_aa: SVVGEGDTIY

d_call: TRBD1
clone_size: .
v_call: TRBV4-1
j_call: TRBJ2-5
cdr3_aa: ASSHLGQGAGETQY

d_call: .
clone_size: .
v_call: TRBV5-1
j_call: TRBJ2-5
cdr3_aa: ASSFQEQETQY

d_call: TRBD1
clone_size: .
v_call: TRBV6-1
j_call: TRBJ1-1
cdr3_aa: ASSVGQGAPNTEAF

d_call: .
clone_size: .
v_call: TRBV3-1/TRBV3-2
j_call: TRBJ1-5
cdr3_aa: ASSRRGGQPQH

d_call: TRBD2
clone_size: .
v_call: TRBV27
j_call: TRBJ2-5
cdr3_aa: ASRERGAVGTQY

d_call: .
clone_size: .
v_call: TRBV7-2
j_call: TRBJ1-6
cdr3_aa: ASSLAGHGVGSPLH

d_call: .
clone_size: .
v_call: TRBV3-1/TRBV3-2
j_call: TRBJ2-5
cdr3_aa: ASSLAGKGTQY

d_call: TRBD2
clone_size: .
v_call: TRBV7-2
j_call: TRBJ2-5
cdr3_aa: ASSLGLAGGPEGTQY

d_call: .
clone_size: .
v_call: TRBV19
j_call: TRBJ2-2
cdr3_aa: ASSIPPTGELF

d_call: .
clone_size: .
v_call: TRBV9
j_call: TRBJ1-6
cdr3_aa: ASSVGSSYNSPLH

d_call: TRBD2
clone_size: .
v_call: TRBV2
j_call: TRBJ2-2
cdr3_aa: ASSESGVNTGELF

d_call: TRBD1
clone_size: .
v_call: TRBV12-3/TRBV12-4
j_call: TRBJ1-6
cdr3_aa: ASSWDSQSRLH

d_call: .
clone_size: .
v_call: TRBV28
j_call: TRBJ2-7
cdr3_aa: ASIGSYEQY